The rows below give T cell receptor beta chains drawn from one sample of a study of identifying expanded T cells in peripheral blood. Assay: immunoSEQ multiplex PCR; the TCRdb copy retains only in-frame clones and omits some. The sample includes about 58,000 clones, approximately 89% seen only once; the top ten take approximately 3.8%. Sequenced material: blood. All receptors come from a person aged 18 to 75 in good health. Both conserved end residues are part of each CDR3. A D gene is named only where the DNA matches it firmly. The size field is filled for only some rows; it gives once, few, many or a size class.

-	TRBV2	TRBJ2-7	-	CASSWTVSSYEQYF	TGTGCCAGCAGTTGGACTGTTAGCTCCTACGAGCAGTACTTC
-	TRBV10-3	TRBJ1-1	-	CAIRVGGLAEAFF	TGTGCCATCAGGGTCGGGGGGCTCGCTGAAGCTTTCTTT
-	TRBV7-2	TRBJ1-3	-	CASSLWGDDTIYF	TGTGCCAGCAGCTTATGGGGGGATGACACCATATATTTT
TRBD2	TRBV7-3	TRBJ2-5	-	CASSLTSGGQETQYF	TGTGCCAGCAGCTTAACTAGCGGGGGCCAAGAGACCCAGTACTTC
-	TRBV5-1	TRBJ2-5	-	CASSSTGTQETQYF	TGCGCCAGCAGCTCAACCGGGACCCAAGAGACCCAGTACTTC
-	TRBV2	TRBJ1-4	-	CASSGRGTPTNEKLFF	TGTGCCAGCAGTGGACGAGGGACCCCAACTAATGAAAAACTGTTTTTT
-	TRBV7-2	TRBJ2-7	-	CASSLVRTSYEQYF	TGTGCCAGCAGCTTAGTCCGTACGTCCTACGAGCAGTACTTC
-	TRBV9	TRBJ1-2	once	CASSVGWGGGYTF	TGTGCCAGCAGCGTAGGGTGGGGAGGAGGCTACACCTTC
-	TRBV11-2	TRBJ1-3	-	CASSLDNSGNTIYF	TGTGCCAGCAGCTTAGATAATTCTGGAAACACCATATATTTT
-	TRBV7-2	TRBJ1-5	-	CASSLYGGRGNQPQHF	TGTGCCAGCAGCTTATATGGCGGCAGGGGAAATCAGCCCCAGCATTTT
-	TRBV9	TRBJ2-1	-	CASSVGGRTNNEQFF	TGTGCCAGCAGCGTAGGGGGCAGGACAAACAATGAGCAGTTCTTC
-	TRBV7-2	TRBJ2-1	-	CASSFTGNEGKQFF	TGTGCCAGCAGCTTTACTGGCAACGAAGGGAAGCAGTTCTTC
-	TRBV4-3	TRBJ2-7	-	CASSQEGTRALGEQYF	TGCGCCAGCAGCCAAGAGGGAACTAGAGCATTGGGTGAGCAGTACTTC
TRBD1	TRBV28	TRBJ1-3	-	CASSSTGGAGNTIYF	TGTGCCAGCAGTTCCACAGGGGGCGCTGGAAACACCATATATTTT
TRBD1	TRBV4-3	TRBJ1-4	-	CASSQDWTGNEKLFF	TGCGCCAGCAGCCAAGATTGGACAGGGAATGAAAAACTGTTTTTT
-	TRBV29-1	TRBJ2-7	-	CSVGTLGREQYF	TGCAGCGTTGGCACTCTGGGGAGGGAGCAGTACTTC
TRBD1	TRBV5-4	TRBJ2-2	-	CASSTGRQGAHTGELFF	TGTGCCAGCAGCACCGGACGACAGGGGGCGCACACCGGGGAGCTGTTTTTT
TRBD1	TRBV5-4	TRBJ1-5	medium-sized	CASSWQPSRGQRNQPQHF	TGTGCCAGCAGCTGGCAGCCCTCCAGGGGGCAACGCAATCAGCCCCAGCATTTT
TRBD2	TRBV13	TRBJ2-4	-	CASSLSSGGNIQYF	TGTGCCAGCAGCTTAAGCAGCGGGGGGAACATTCAGTACTTC
TRBD2	TRBV6-1	TRBJ2-1	-	CASRTSGAYNEQFF	TGTGCCAGCAGGACTAGCGGGGCTTACAATGAGCAGTTCTTC
TRBD1	TRBV27	TRBJ2-7	-	CASGTEFWEQYF	TGTGCCAGCGGGACAGAGTTCTGGGAGCAGTACTTC
TRBD1	TRBV6-6	TRBJ2-7	-	CASSSQGVSYEQYF	TGTGCCAGCAGTAGTCAGGGGGTCTCCTACGAGCAGTACTTC
-	TRBV5-5	TRBJ1-2	-	CASSLEGREYPNYGYTF	TGTGCCAGCAGCTTGGAGGGTCGGGAGTATCCTAACTATGGCTACACCTTC
TRBD2	TRBV7-2	TRBJ2-1	-	CASSRLAGSSVYEQFF	TGTGCCAGCAGCAGACTAGCGGGGTCCTCAGTGTATGAGCAGTTCTTC
TRBD1	TRBV5-4	TRBJ1-1	-	CASGDRGRKNTEAFF	TGTGCCAGCGGCGACAGGGGAAGGAAGAACACTGAAGCTTTCTTT
-	TRBV28	TRBJ2-7	once	CASRSEYEQYF	TGTGCCAGCCGCAGTGAGTACGAGCAGTACTTC
-	TRBV4-3	TRBJ1-2	-	CASSQAVGNYGYTF	TGCGCCAGCAGCCAAGCGGTCGGGAACTATGGCTACACCTTC
TRBD1	TRBV9	TRBJ2-3	-	CASSVVQGEGVAQYF	TGTGCCAGCAGCGTAGTCCAGGGGGAAGGTGTTGCGCAGTATTTT
-	TRBV29-1	TRBJ2-2	once	CSVGFSGFRSGELFF	TGCAGCGTGGGGTTTAGCGGATTCCGGTCCGGGGAGCTGTTTTTT
-	TRBV7-2	TRBJ1-1	once	CASSWDAAFF	TGTGCCAGCAGCTGGGACGCGGCTTTCTTT
-	TRBV6-6	TRBJ2-7	-	CASSYQRDYEQYF	TGTGCCAGCAGTTACCAGAGGGACTACGAGCAGTACTTC
TRBD2	TRBV12-5	TRBJ2-5	once	CASGFLSGAQETQYF	TGTGCTAGTGGTTTCCTTAGCGGGGCTCAAGAGACCCAGTACTTC
-	TRBV4-1	TRBJ2-2	-	CASSQVSYTGELFF	TGCGCCAGCAGCCAAGTGTCCTACACCGGGGAGCTGTTTTTT
-	TRBV7-2	TRBJ1-5	-	CASSLVGDQPQHF	TGTGCCAGCAGCTTAGTTGGCGATCAGCCCCAGCATTTT
TRBD1	TRBV12-5	TRBJ2-5	-	CASGRTGQIVETQYF	TGTGCTAGTGGCCGCACGGGACAGATTGTAGAGACCCAGTACTTC
-	TRBV28	TRBJ2-7	-	CASSFRLDSLSYEQYF	TGTGCCAGCAGTTTCCGCCTGGACAGCCTATCCTACGAGCAGTACTTC
-	TRBV11-2	TRBJ2-7	-	CASSKAGRSSYEQYF	TGTGCCAGCAGTAAAGCTGGGAGGAGCTCCTACGAGCAGTACTTC
TRBD2	TRBV7-2	TRBJ2-1	-	CASSPEGTRRNNEQFF	TGTGCCAGCAGCCCAGAGGGGACTAGGAGGAACAATGAGCAGTTCTTC
TRBD1	TRBV5-1	TRBJ2-5	-	CASSFQGAMETQYF	TGCGCCAGCAGCTTTCAGGGGGCGATGGAGACCCAGTACTTC
-	TRBV27	TRBJ2-7	few	CASSSTGIEQYF	TGTGCCAGCAGCTCCACAGGGATTGAGCAGTACTTC
-	TRBV7-7	TRBJ2-2	-	CASSINRAGELFF	TGTGCCAGCAGCATCAACAGGGCCGGGGAGCTGTTTTTT
-	TRBV18	TRBJ1-2	-	CASFISGGGEVGYTF	TGTGCCAGCTTCATCTCAGGCGGGGGCGAGGTTGGCTACACCTTC
-	TRBV19	TRBJ2-7	-	CASSSALLSYEQYF	TGTGCCAGTAGTAGTGCATTGCTTTCCTACGAGCAGTACTTC
-	TRBV19	TRBJ2-2	few	CASSTRRNGELFF	TGTGCCAGTAGTACCCGGAGGAATGGGGAGCTGTTTTTT
-	TRBV6-5	TRBJ1-5	few	CASSRRDDQPQHF	TGTGCCAGCAGTAGGAGAGATGATCAGCCCCAGCATTTT
-	TRBV5-1	TRBJ2-1	-	CASSSGSVLRSYNEQFF	TGCGCCAGCAGCTCGGGATCCGTTCTACGGTCGTACAATGAGCAGTTCTTC
-	TRBV7-9	TRBJ2-7	-	CASSPDGGPYEQYF	TGTGCCAGCAGCCCGGACGGGGGGCCCTACGAGCAGTACTTC
TRBD2	TRBV9	TRBJ2-1	-	CASSELAGGGSDEQFF	TGTGCCAGCAGCGAACTAGCGGGAGGGGGTAGTGATGAGCAGTTCTTC
TRBD2	TRBV7-2	TRBJ2-3	-	CASSARLAGGTDTQYF	TGTGCCAGCAGCGCCAGACTAGCGGGGGGCACAGATACGCAGTATTTT
-	TRBV7-3	TRBJ2-1	-	CASSLSPDSFQFF	TGTGCCAGCAGCTTATCTCCGGATTCTTTTCAGTTCTTC
-	TRBV20-1	TRBJ2-5	-	CSAPRGTGQYF	TGCAGTGCTCCCCGGGGAACGGGGCAGTACTTC
-	TRBV6-1	TRBJ2-7	-	CASSEAWQAYEQYF	TGTGCCAGCAGTGAAGCATGGCAGGCCTACGAGCAGTACTTC
-	TRBV28	TRBJ2-3	-	CASSFKDTQYF	TGTGCCAGCAGTTTTAAGGATACGCAGTATTTT
-	TRBV5-1	TRBJ1-2	-	CASSSGAGSYGYTF	TGCGCCAGCAGCTCAGGGGCAGGGTCTTATGGCTACACCTTC
-	TRBV10-3	TRBJ1-1	-	CAISLTHDLNTEAFF	TGTGCCATCAGTCTGACACATGATCTGAACACTGAAGCTTTCTTT
-	TRBV4-3	TRBJ2-2	-	CASSPTFIRLTGELFF	TGCGCCAGCAGCCCCACCTTTATTCGGCTCACCGGGGAGCTGTTTTTT
-	TRBV4-2	TRBJ2-3	-	CASSHDTSTDTQYF	TGTGCCAGCAGCCATGACACTAGCACAGATACGCAGTATTTT
-	TRBV5-6	TRBJ2-5	-	CASSLVSYRQETQYF	TGTGCCAGCAGCTTGGTCTCCTACCGACAAGAGACCCAGTACTTC
TRBD2	TRBV15	TRBJ2-3	-	CATSKGLALGDTQYF	TGTGCCACCAGCAAGGGACTAGCCCTGGGAGATACGCAGTATTTT
-	TRBV11-3	TRBJ2-2	-	CASSPGQFGVRGELFF	TGTGCCAGCAGCCCGGGACAATTTGGAGTCCGCGGGGAGCTGTTTTTT